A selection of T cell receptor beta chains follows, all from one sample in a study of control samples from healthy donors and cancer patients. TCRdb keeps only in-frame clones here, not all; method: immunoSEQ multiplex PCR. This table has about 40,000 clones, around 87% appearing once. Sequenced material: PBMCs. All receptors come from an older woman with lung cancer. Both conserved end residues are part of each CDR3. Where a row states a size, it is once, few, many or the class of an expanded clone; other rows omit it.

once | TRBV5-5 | CASSLEGITEAFF
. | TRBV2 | CASSELGWGEKLFF
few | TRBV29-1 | CSASGTSGGSTDTQYF
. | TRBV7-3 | CASSLMDRSGFNEQFF
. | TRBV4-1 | CASSQFDNQPQHF
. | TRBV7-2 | CASSHRGTGRADGELFF
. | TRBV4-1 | CASSPRRPLSNEQFF
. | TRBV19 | CASSANGGTNEKLFF
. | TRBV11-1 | CASSLGFGAGGLEQFF
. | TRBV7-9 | CASRRQGNYYGYTF
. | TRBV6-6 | CASSYSLDTQYF
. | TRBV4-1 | CASSPSGRRVFF
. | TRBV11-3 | CASSHRGRGARETQYF
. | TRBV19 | CASSDTLGVGQETQYF
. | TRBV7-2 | CASSLGGLGLRETQYF
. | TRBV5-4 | CASSSSQETQYF